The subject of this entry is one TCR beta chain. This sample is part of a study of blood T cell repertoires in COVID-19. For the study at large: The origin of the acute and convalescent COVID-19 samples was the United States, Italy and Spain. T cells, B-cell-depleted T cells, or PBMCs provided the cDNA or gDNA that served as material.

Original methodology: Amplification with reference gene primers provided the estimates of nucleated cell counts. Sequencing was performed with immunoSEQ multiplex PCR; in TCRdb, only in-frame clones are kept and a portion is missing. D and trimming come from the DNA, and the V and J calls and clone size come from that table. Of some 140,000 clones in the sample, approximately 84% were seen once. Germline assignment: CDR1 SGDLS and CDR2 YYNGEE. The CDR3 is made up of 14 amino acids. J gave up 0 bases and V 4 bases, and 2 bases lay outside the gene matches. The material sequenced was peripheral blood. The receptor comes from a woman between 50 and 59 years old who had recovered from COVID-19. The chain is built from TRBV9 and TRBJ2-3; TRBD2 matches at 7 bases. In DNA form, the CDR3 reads TGTGCCAGCAGCTCGCGGGGGAGCACAGATACGCAGTATTTT. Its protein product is CASSSRGSTDTQYF.